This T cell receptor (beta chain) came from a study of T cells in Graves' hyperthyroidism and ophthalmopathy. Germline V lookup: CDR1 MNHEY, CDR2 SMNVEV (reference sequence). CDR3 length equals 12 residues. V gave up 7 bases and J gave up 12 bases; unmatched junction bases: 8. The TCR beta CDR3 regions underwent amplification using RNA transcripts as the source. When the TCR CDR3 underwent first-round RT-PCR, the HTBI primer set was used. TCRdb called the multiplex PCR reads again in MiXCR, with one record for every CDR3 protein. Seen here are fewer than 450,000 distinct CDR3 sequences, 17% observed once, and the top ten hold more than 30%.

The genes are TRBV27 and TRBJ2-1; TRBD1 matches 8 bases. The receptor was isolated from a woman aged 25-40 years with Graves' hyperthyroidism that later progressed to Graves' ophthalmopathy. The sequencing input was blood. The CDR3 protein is CASTGTGPMQFF. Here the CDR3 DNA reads TGTGCCAGCACCGGGACAGGCCCTATGCAGTTCTTC.